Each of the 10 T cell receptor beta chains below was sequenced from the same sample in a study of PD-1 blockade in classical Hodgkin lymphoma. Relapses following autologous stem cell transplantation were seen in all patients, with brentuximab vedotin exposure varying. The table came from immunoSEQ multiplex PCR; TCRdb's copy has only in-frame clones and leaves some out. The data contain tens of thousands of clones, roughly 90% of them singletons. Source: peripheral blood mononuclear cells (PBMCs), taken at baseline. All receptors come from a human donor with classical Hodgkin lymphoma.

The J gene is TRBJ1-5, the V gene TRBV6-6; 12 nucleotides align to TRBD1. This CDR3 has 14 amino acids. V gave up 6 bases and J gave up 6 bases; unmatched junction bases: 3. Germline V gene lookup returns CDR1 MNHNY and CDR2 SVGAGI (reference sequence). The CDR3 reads CASRGTGGLQPQHF. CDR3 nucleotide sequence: TGTGCCAGCAGGGGGACAGGGGGCCTTCAGCCCCAGCATTTT.

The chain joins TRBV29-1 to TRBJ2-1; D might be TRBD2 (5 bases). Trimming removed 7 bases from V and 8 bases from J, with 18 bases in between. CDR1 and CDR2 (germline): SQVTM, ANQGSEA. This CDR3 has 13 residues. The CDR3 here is CSGGHGSGDEQFF. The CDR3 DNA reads TGCAGCGGCGGTCATGGGAGTGGGGATGAGCAGTTCTTC.

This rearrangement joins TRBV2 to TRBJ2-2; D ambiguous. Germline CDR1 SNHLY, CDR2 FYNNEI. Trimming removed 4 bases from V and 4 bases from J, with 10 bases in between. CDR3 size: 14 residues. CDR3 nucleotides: TGTGCCAGCAGTGTTGAGGCCGTCACCGGGGAGCTGTTTTTT. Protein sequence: CASSVEAVTGELFF.

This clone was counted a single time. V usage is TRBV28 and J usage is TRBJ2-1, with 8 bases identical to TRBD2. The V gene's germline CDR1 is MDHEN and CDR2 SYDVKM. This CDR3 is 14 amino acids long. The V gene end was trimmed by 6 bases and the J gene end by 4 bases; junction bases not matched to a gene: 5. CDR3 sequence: CASRSGSSYNEQFF. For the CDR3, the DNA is TGTGCCAGCAGAAGCGGGAGTAGTTACAATGAGCAGTTCTTC.

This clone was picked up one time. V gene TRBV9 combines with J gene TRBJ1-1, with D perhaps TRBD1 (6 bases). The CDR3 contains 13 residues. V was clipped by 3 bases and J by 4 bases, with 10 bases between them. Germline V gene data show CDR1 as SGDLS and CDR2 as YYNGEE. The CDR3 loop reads CASSAGVGTEAFF. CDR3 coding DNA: TGTGCCAGCAGCGCAGGGGTCGGCACTGAAGCTTTCTTT.

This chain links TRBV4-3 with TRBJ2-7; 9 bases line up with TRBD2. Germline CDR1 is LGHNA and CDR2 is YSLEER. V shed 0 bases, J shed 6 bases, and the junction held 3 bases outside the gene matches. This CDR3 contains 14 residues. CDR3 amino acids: CASSQEEAGGEQYF. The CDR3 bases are TGCGCCAGCAGCCAAGAGGAAGCGGGGGGCGAGCAGTACTTC.

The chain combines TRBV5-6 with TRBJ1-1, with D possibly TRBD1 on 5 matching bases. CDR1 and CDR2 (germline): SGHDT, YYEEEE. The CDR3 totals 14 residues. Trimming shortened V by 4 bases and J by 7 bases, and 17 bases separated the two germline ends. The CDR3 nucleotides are TGTGCCAGCAGCCACCCCTCCTGGGGGGGTGAAGCTTTCTTT. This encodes CASSHPSWGGEAFF.

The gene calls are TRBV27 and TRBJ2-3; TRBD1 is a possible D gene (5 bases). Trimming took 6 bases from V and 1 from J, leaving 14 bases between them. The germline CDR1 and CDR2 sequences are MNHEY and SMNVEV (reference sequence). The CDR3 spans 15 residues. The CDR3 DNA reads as TGTGCCAGCAGCCCAGGGTCCAGTTGCACAGATACGCAGTATTTT. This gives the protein CASSPGSSCTDTQYF.

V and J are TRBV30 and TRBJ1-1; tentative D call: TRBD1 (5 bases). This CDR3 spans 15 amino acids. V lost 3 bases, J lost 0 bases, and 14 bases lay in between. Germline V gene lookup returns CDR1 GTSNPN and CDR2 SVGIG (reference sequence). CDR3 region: CAWRPAGRLNTEAFF. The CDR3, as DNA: TGTGCCTGGAGACCTGCGGGACGGCTGAACACTGAAGCTTTCTTT.

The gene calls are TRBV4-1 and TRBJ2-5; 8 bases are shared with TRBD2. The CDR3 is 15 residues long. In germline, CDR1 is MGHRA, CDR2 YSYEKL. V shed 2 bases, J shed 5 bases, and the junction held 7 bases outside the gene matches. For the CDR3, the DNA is TGCGCCAGCAGCCAATTCGGCGGGAGGCTCGAGACCCAGTACTTC. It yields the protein CASSQFGGRLETQYF.